These T cell receptor beta chains were read from a single sample in a study of blood T cell repertoires in COVID-19. Measured with immunoSEQ multiplex PCR; TCRdb has only the in-frame clones, and not every one. In the table there are roughly 450,000 clones, about 90% of which are singletons. Sequences were obtained from PBMCs or T cells enriched from blood (not recorded which). The receptors originated from a man between 18 and 35 years old who had recovered from COVID-19. Each CDR3 is given with its conserved first and last residue. Each record gives: D gene, clone size, J gene, V gene, CDR3 DNA, CDR3 protein. The D gene is left open where the match is weak. Clone size appears in some rows only: once, few, many, or a class for an expanded clone.

d_call: -
clone_size: -
j_call: TRBJ1-6
v_call: TRBV6-5
cdr3_nt: TGTGCCACAAAAAGGGGGTTCGGTAATTCACCCCTCCACTTT
cdr3_aa: CATKRGFGNSPLHF

d_call: -
clone_size: -
j_call: TRBJ1-4
v_call: TRBV7-9
cdr3_nt: TGTGCCAGCCAAACCGGCGGGGCTGCAACTAATGAAAAACTGTTTTTT
cdr3_aa: CASQTGGAATNEKLFF

d_call: -
clone_size: -
j_call: TRBJ2-5
v_call: TRBV7-9
cdr3_nt: TGTGCCAGCAGCTTTGAGGAACCCCTAAGGGAGACCCAGTACTTC
cdr3_aa: CASSFEEPLRETQYF

d_call: -
clone_size: -
j_call: TRBJ2-5
v_call: TRBV7-9
cdr3_nt: TGTGCCAGCAGCTCCATTCCAGGGGAAAGTGCGGAGACCCAGTACTTC
cdr3_aa: CASSSIPGESAETQYF

d_call: -
clone_size: once
j_call: TRBJ2-5
v_call: TRBV3-1/TRBV3-2
cdr3_nt: TGTGCCAGCAGCCAAGATGAGAACTACATACAAGAGACCCAGTACTTC
cdr3_aa: CASSQDENYIQETQYF

d_call: -
clone_size: -
j_call: TRBJ2-5
v_call: TRBV5-4
cdr3_nt: TGTGCCAGCAGCGTACACAGGGATCTGGAGACCCAGTACTTC
cdr3_aa: CASSVHRDLETQYF

d_call: -
clone_size: -
j_call: TRBJ1-1
v_call: TRBV19
cdr3_nt: TGTGCCAGTACCCTAGACAGGATGAACACTGAAGCTTTCTTT
cdr3_aa: CASTLDRMNTEAFF

d_call: TRBD2
clone_size: -
j_call: TRBJ2-7
v_call: TRBV11-2
cdr3_nt: TGTGCCAGCAGAGGACTAGCGGGGGACGTAAATTTCTACGAGCAGTACTTC
cdr3_aa: CASRGLAGDVNFYEQYF

d_call: -
clone_size: -
j_call: TRBJ2-5
v_call: TRBV15
cdr3_nt: TGTGCCACCAGCAGAAGCATACCTCCACAAGAGACCCAGTACTTC
cdr3_aa: CATSRSIPPQETQYF

d_call: -
clone_size: -
j_call: TRBJ2-3
v_call: TRBV6-1
cdr3_nt: TGTGCCAGCAGTGATTTAGACACTAGCACAGATACGCAGTATTTT
cdr3_aa: CASSDLDTSTDTQYF

d_call: -
clone_size: -
j_call: TRBJ1-2
v_call: TRBV2
cdr3_nt: TGTGCCAGCAGCCGACAGGTGGACTATGGCTACACCTTC
cdr3_aa: CASSRQVDYGYTF

d_call: -
clone_size: -
j_call: TRBJ1-2
v_call: TRBV12-3/TRBV12-4
cdr3_nt: TGTGCCAGCACCCCCGGAGTTGTAGGCGGCTACACCTTC
cdr3_aa: CASTPGVVGGYTF

d_call: TRBD2
clone_size: -
j_call: TRBJ2-3
v_call: TRBV3-1/TRBV3-2
cdr3_nt: TGTGCCAGCAGCCTGGGAGCGGGGGGCCGCACGCAGTATTTT
cdr3_aa: CASSLGAGGRTQYF

d_call: -
clone_size: -
j_call: TRBJ1-4
v_call: TRBV30
cdr3_nt: TGTGCCTGGAGTGCCCTCACAGGGCATAATGAAAAACTGTTTTTT
cdr3_aa: CAWSALTGHNEKLFF

d_call: -
clone_size: -
j_call: TRBJ1-1
v_call: TRBV7-3
cdr3_nt: TGTGCCAGCAGCCCACAGTTTAAACCCCTCACGCCAGGGGACGGAGCTTTCTTT
cdr3_aa: CASSPQFKPLTPGDGAFF

d_call: TRBD1
clone_size: -
j_call: TRBJ2-7
v_call: TRBV3-1/TRBV3-2
cdr3_nt: TGTGCCAGCAGCTTTGGGACAGGGCTTTACGAGCAGTACTTC
cdr3_aa: CASSFGTGLYEQYF

d_call: TRBD2
clone_size: -
j_call: TRBJ2-1
v_call: TRBV7-2
cdr3_nt: TGTGCCAGCAGCTTTCGAAGCGGGACTTCATCTTGGGAGCAGTTCTTC
cdr3_aa: CASSFRSGTSSWEQFF

d_call: TRBD1
clone_size: few
j_call: TRBJ1-2
v_call: TRBV29-1
cdr3_nt: TGCAGCGTTTTTAGGACAGGGGATGGCTACACCTTC
cdr3_aa: CSVFRTGDGYTF

d_call: -
clone_size: -
j_call: TRBJ1-2
v_call: TRBV19
cdr3_nt: TGTGCCAGTACCCCACCTTCAGCGAGGGCACGTCGCTATGGCTACACCTTC
cdr3_aa: CASTPPSARARRYGYTF

d_call: -
clone_size: once
j_call: TRBJ1-2
v_call: TRBV7-9
cdr3_nt: TGTGCCAGCAGCTCGTCAGGGGCCATATCTAACTATGGCTACACCTTC
cdr3_aa: CASSSSGAISNYGYTF

d_call: -
clone_size: few
j_call: TRBJ1-2
v_call: TRBV21-1
cdr3_nt: TGTGCCAGCAGCAAAGTAGCGGGGTGCTATGGCTACACCTTC
cdr3_aa: CASSKVAGCYGYTF

d_call: TRBD2
clone_size: -
j_call: TRBJ2-3
v_call: TRBV7-2
cdr3_nt: TGTGCCAGCAGCTTAGCCGGGACTAGCGGGAGCACAGATACGCAGTATTTT
cdr3_aa: CASSLAGTSGSTDTQYF

d_call: -
clone_size: -
j_call: TRBJ1-1
v_call: TRBV27
cdr3_nt: TGTGCCAGCAGGGTGACATCGAACACTGAAGCTTTCTTT
cdr3_aa: CASRVTSNTEAFF

d_call: TRBD2
clone_size: -
j_call: TRBJ2-5
v_call: TRBV10-3
cdr3_nt: TGTGCCATCAGTGACCCCGGACTAGCGGGGGGGTTCGGAGAGACCCAGTACTTC
cdr3_aa: CAISDPGLAGGFGETQYF

d_call: -
clone_size: -
j_call: TRBJ1-5
v_call: TRBV19
cdr3_nt: TGTGCCAGTAGTCCAGAAGGGGGATTGAGCAATCAGCCCCAGCATTTT
cdr3_aa: CASSPEGGLSNQPQHF

d_call: -
clone_size: once
j_call: TRBJ2-3
v_call: TRBV15
cdr3_nt: TGTGCCACCAGCAGAGTAGGACCAGACAGGCCCTCCGCCACAGATACGCAGTATTTT
cdr3_aa: CATSRVGPDRPSATDTQYF

d_call: -
clone_size: -
j_call: TRBJ1-1
v_call: TRBV5-4
cdr3_nt: TGTGCCAGCAGCTTGGGGGGGCGGAACACTGAAGCTTTCTTT
cdr3_aa: CASSLGGRNTEAFF

d_call: TRBD2
clone_size: -
j_call: TRBJ2-3
v_call: TRBV2
cdr3_nt: TGTGCCAGCAGTGGCAATAGCGGGAGGACAGATACGCAGTATTTT
cdr3_aa: CASSGNSGRTDTQYF

d_call: -
clone_size: once
j_call: TRBJ2-3
v_call: TRBV7-9
cdr3_nt: TGTGCCAGCAGCTTGGCTGGGGGCGGAGGCACAGATACGCAGTATTTT
cdr3_aa: CASSLAGGGGTDTQYF

d_call: -
clone_size: once
j_call: TRBJ1-4
v_call: TRBV7-8
cdr3_nt: TGTGCCAGCAGCTTCTCGGTGGCAACTAATGAAAAACTGTTTTTT
cdr3_aa: CASSFSVATNEKLFF

d_call: TRBD1
clone_size: -
j_call: TRBJ2-7
v_call: TRBV19
cdr3_nt: TGTGCCAGTAGTTTCCCTAAACCATTCGGGACAGGGGAGGCCTACGAGCAGTACTTC
cdr3_aa: CASSFPKPFGTGEAYEQYF

d_call: -
clone_size: -
j_call: TRBJ1-5
v_call: TRBV27
cdr3_nt: TGTGCCAGCAGTTTTCAAGGAGTCAACAATCAGCCCCAGCATTTT
cdr3_aa: CASSFQGVNNQPQHF

d_call: -
clone_size: -
j_call: TRBJ1-4
v_call: TRBV4-1
cdr3_nt: TGCGCCAGCAGCCAACAGGGGAAGGGGGAAAAACTGTTTTTT
cdr3_aa: CASSQQGKGEKLFF

d_call: -
clone_size: -
j_call: TRBJ2-5
v_call: TRBV28
cdr3_nt: TGTGCCAGCTCCCCTCGAAGGGGTCTAGGGACCCAGTACTTC
cdr3_aa: CASSPRRGLGTQYF

d_call: TRBD1
clone_size: -
j_call: TRBJ2-7
v_call: TRBV2
cdr3_nt: TGTGCCACCGGGACAGGGGAAGGTAACGAGCAGTACTTC
cdr3_aa: CATGTGEGNEQYF

d_call: TRBD2
clone_size: -
j_call: TRBJ2-7
v_call: TRBV11-2
cdr3_nt: TGTGCCAGCAGCTCCGAAAGGGCTAGCGGGAGGTACGAGCAGTACTTC
cdr3_aa: CASSSERASGRYEQYF

d_call: -
clone_size: -
j_call: TRBJ1-5
v_call: TRBV10-3
cdr3_nt: TGTGCCATCAGTGAGGGGAGGGGCAATCAGCCCCAGCATTTT
cdr3_aa: CAISEGRGNQPQHF

d_call: TRBD1
clone_size: -
j_call: TRBJ1-2
v_call: TRBV28
cdr3_nt: TGTGCCAGCAGCTTGGGGCTACAGGGGGCCTCATATGGCTACACCTTC
cdr3_aa: CASSLGLQGASYGYTF

d_call: TRBD2
clone_size: -
j_call: TRBJ2-7
v_call: TRBV7-8
cdr3_nt: TGTGCCAGCAGCCTCAGCCGGGGGGTAGCCTACGAGCAGTACTTC
cdr3_aa: CASSLSRGVAYEQYF

d_call: -
clone_size: few
j_call: TRBJ2-2
v_call: TRBV2
cdr3_nt: TGTGCCAGCAGGGTCAGGGCTAACGGGGAGCTGTTTTTT
cdr3_aa: CASRVRANGELFF

d_call: -
clone_size: -
j_call: TRBJ2-7
v_call: TRBV6-5
cdr3_nt: TGTGCCAGCACTGCCTTGCGGGAAGTCTACGAGCAGTACTTC
cdr3_aa: CASTALREVYEQYF

d_call: -
clone_size: -
j_call: TRBJ1-1
v_call: TRBV2
cdr3_nt: TGTGCCAGCACTTACAACAGGAACACTGAAGCTTTCTTT
cdr3_aa: CASTYNRNTEAFF

d_call: TRBD2
clone_size: -
j_call: TRBJ2-3
v_call: TRBV27
cdr3_nt: TGTGCCAGCAGTTCGGATCTAGCGGACGAGGTGCCAGATACGCAGTATTTT
cdr3_aa: CASSSDLADEVPDTQYF

d_call: -
clone_size: -
j_call: TRBJ1-2
v_call: TRBV5-4
cdr3_nt: TGTGCCAGCAGCTCGTCCCCTAACTATGGCTACACCTTC
cdr3_aa: CASSSSPNYGYTF

d_call: -
clone_size: -
j_call: TRBJ1-3
v_call: TRBV2
cdr3_nt: TGTGCCAGCAGTGAAAGCGTCAGTCACTCTGGAAACACCATATATTTT
cdr3_aa: CASSESVSHSGNTIYF

d_call: -
clone_size: -
j_call: TRBJ1-3
v_call: TRBV11-2
cdr3_nt: TGTGCCAGCAGCCCCCCCAGGGGCCGCGGAAACACCATATATTTT
cdr3_aa: CASSPPRGRGNTIYF

d_call: -
clone_size: -
j_call: TRBJ1-1
v_call: TRBV7-9
cdr3_nt: TGTGCCAGCAGCCCCCGACGGTTGGAGGGCACTGAAGCTTTCTTT
cdr3_aa: CASSPRRLEGTEAFF

d_call: -
clone_size: few
j_call: TRBJ1-5
v_call: TRBV27
cdr3_nt: TGTGCCAGCAGTTTACGGGGACGGGGGTCAACGGGGGTATTGCAGCCCCAGCATTTT
cdr3_aa: CASSLRGRGSTGVLQPQHF

d_call: -
clone_size: -
j_call: TRBJ2-2
v_call: TRBV2
cdr3_nt: TGTGCCAGCAGTAGATCACAGGGAGGGGTGGGCAACACCGGGGAGCTGTTTTTT
cdr3_aa: CASSRSQGGVGNTGELFF

d_call: TRBD1
clone_size: -
j_call: TRBJ1-3
v_call: TRBV7-9
cdr3_nt: TGTGCCAGCAGCCCGTCAATTCCGGGACAGGGGAATGGAAACACCATATATTTT
cdr3_aa: CASSPSIPGQGNGNTIYF

d_call: TRBD1
clone_size: -
j_call: TRBJ2-7
v_call: TRBV24-1
cdr3_nt: TGTGCCACCAGTGATGGGACAGCGAGCTCCTACGAGCAGTACTTC
cdr3_aa: CATSDGTASSYEQYF

d_call: TRBD1
clone_size: -
j_call: TRBJ1-2
v_call: TRBV4-1
cdr3_nt: TGCGCCAGCAGCCAACCGGGACAGGGCCACGGCTACACCTTC
cdr3_aa: CASSQPGQGHGYTF

d_call: -
clone_size: -
j_call: TRBJ1-2
v_call: TRBV5-5
cdr3_nt: TGTGCCAGCAGCTTTACAGGGTTGGACTATGGCTACACCTTC
cdr3_aa: CASSFTGLDYGYTF